The source of this T cell receptor beta chain is a study of blood T cells in healthy people across ages. Germline V CDR1 and CDR2: SNHLY, FYNNEI. This CDR3 spans 11 amino acids. V gave up 7 bases and J gave up 3 bases, with 5 bases separating them. A second PCR, run for about 7 to 12 cycles, used a sample-barcoded 5' primer plus a J-beta primer mix. MiXCR, run by TCRdb on the 5' RACE reads, gives a single entry per CDR3 protein. Of about 1.7 million distinct CDR3 sequences detected, 28% appear once; the ten largest clones hold 7.7%. Points from the study as a whole: For the donors, CMV status was unknown and possibly confounded expanded clonotype changes.

On this clonotype: What it recognizes is unknown.

The V gene is TRBV2, the J gene TRBJ2-3; the D is unclear. Sequenced: blood. The receptor was isolated from a woman between 25 and 40 years old in good health. CDR3 sequence: CASKQTDTQYF. The CDR3 DNA is TGTGCCAGCAAACAGACAGATACGCAGTATTTT.